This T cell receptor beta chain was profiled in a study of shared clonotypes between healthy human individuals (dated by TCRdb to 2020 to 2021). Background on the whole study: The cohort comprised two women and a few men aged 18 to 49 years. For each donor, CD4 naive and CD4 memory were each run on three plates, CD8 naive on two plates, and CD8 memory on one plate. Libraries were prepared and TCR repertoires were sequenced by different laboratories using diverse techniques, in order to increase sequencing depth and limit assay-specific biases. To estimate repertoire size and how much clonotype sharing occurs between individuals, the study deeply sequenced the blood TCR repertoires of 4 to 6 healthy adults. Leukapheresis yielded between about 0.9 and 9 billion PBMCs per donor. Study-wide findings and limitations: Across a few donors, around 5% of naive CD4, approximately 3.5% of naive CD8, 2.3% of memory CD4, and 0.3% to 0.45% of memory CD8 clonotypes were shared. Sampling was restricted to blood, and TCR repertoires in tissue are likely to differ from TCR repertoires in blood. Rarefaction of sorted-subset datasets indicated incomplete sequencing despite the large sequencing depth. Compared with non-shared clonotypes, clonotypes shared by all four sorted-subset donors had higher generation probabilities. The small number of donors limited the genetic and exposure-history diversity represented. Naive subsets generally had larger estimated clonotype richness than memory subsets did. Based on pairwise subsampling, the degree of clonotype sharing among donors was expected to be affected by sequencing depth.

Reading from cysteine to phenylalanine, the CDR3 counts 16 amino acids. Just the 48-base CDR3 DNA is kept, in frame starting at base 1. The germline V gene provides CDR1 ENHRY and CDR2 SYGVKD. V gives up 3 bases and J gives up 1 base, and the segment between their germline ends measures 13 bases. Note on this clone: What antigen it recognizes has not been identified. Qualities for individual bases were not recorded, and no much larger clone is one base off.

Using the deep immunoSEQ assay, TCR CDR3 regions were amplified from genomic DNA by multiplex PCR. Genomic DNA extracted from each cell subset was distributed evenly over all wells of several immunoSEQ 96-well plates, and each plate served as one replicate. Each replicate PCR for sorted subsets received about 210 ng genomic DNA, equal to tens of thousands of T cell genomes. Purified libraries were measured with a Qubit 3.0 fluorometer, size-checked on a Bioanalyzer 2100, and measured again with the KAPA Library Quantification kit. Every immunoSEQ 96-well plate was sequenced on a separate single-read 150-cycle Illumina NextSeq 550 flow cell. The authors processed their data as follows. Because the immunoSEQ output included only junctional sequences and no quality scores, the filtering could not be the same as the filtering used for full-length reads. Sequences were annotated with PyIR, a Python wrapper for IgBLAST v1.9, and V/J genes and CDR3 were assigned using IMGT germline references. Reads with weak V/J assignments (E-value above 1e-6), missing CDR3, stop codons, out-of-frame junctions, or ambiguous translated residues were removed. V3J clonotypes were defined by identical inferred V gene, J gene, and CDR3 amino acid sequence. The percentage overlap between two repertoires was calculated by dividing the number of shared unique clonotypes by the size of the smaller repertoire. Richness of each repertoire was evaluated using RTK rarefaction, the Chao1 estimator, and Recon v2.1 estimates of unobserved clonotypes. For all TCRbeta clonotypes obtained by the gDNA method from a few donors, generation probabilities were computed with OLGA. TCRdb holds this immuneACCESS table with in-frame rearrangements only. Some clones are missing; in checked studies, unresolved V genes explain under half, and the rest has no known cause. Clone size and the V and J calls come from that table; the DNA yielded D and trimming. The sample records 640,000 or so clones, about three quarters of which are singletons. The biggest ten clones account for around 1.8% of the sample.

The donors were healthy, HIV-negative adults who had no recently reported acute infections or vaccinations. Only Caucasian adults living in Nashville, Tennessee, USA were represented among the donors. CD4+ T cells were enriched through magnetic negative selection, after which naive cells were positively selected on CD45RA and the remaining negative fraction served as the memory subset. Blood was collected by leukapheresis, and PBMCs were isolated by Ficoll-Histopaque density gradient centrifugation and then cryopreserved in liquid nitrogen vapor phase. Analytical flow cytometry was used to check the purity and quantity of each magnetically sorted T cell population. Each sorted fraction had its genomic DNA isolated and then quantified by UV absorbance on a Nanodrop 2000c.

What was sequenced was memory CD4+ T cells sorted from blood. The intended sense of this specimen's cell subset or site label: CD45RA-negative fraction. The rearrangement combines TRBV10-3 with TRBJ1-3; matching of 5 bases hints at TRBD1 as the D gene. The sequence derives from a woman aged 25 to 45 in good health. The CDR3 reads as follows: CAISDLGGGSGNTIYF. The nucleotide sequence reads TGTGCCATCAGTGACCTCGGGGGGGGTTCTGGAAACACCATATATTTT.